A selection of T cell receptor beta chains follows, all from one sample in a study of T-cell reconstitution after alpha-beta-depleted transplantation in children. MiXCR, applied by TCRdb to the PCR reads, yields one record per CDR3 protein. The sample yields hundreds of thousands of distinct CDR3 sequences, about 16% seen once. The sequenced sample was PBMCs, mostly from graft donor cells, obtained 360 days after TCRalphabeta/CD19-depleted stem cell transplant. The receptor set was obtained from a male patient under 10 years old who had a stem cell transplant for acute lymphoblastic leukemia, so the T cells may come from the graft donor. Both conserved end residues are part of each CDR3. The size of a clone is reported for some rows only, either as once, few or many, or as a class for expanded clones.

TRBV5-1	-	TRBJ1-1	CASSSGEVWTNTEAFF
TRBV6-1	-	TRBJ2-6	CASRRDETSGANVLTF
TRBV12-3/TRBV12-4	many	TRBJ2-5	CASSDDEGRETQYF
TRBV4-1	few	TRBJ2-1	CASSQDPSPGGRNEQFF
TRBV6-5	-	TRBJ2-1	CASSYPGTGPYNEQFF
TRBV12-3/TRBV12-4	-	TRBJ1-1	CASRGLQNTEAFF
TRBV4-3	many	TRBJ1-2	CASSQGLLSGTDYGYTF
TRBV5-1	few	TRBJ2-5	CASSGSPQETQYF
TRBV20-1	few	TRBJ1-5	CSARGPGGSYSNQPQHF
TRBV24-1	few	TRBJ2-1	CATSELQGDEQFF
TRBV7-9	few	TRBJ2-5	CASSSGLAGDKETQYF
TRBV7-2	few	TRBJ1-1	CASSFYGTTNTEAFF
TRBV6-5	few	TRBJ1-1	CASSYSFRGGDTEAFF
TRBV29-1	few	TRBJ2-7	CSVEEGIGEFYEQYF
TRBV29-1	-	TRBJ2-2	CSVPFPSGPENTGELFF
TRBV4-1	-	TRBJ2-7	CASSRTSGAFPTEQYF
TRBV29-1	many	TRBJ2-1	CSVAKGSSYNEQFF
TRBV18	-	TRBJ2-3	CASSVSSPSAYF
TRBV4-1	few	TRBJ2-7	CASSPLAGGNYEQYF
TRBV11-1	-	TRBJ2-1	CASSPEWDNEQFF
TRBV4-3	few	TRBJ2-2	CASSRSGRADTGELFF
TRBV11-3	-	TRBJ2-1	CASSLSAENEQFF
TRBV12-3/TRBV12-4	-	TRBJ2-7	CASSTTVIEQYF
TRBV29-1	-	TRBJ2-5	CSVEGPGQETQYF
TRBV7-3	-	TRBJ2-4	CASSLLSLAGFFKNIQYF
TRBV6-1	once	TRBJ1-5	CASRFRDGNQPQHF
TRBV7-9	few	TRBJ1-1	CASSFLGPEAFF
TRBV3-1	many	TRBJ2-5	CASSPVGRETQYF
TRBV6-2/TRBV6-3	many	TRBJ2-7	CASSYQILPQGAEQYF
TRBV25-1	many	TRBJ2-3	CASSELRLAGDTQYF
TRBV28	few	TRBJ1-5	CASSLLRVGQPQHF
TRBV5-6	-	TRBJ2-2	CASSLGPGAANTGELFF
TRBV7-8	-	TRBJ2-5	CASSSPPVGAAKETQYF
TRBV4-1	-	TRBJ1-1	CASSQISSRDSGYTEAFF